The next 13 T cell receptor beta chains were all read from a single sample in a study of technical replicates of blood from several donors. Method: immunoSEQ multiplex PCR; TCRdb's copy keeps in-frame clones and lacks some. The table has over 65,000 clones, about 93% seen once. The sample taken for sequencing was T cells isolated from PBMCs. The origin of the receptors is a human donor in good health.

This clone was counted a single time. This rearrangement joins TRBV6-5 to TRBJ1-5; D is unresolved. Between the trimmed V and J ends, which lost 0 bases and 1 base, there was a span of 7 bases. This CDR3 contains 15 residues. Germline lookup yields CDR1 MNHEY and CDR2 SVGAGI. CDR3 nucleotides: TGTGCCAGCAGTTACTCATTCGGGAGCAATCAGCCCCAGCATTTT. Amino acid sequence: CASSYSFGSNQPQHF.

The rearrangement uses TRBV2 and TRBJ2-7; D not certain. This CDR3 is 11 amino acids long. V lost 8 bases, J lost 3 bases, and 8 bases lay in between. Germline CDR1 and CDR2: SNHLY and FYNNEI. CDR3 nucleotides: TGTGCCAGCCGGCGAGGCTACGAGCAGTACTTC. Translated: CASRRGYEQYF.

The chain recombines TRBV10-1 with TRBJ2-7; tentative D call: TRBD2 (6 bases). V lost 4 bases to trimming and J lost 3 bases, with 10 bases between them. This CDR3 comprises 13 residues. Germline V gene sequence: CDR1 WNHNN, CDR2 SYGVQD (reference sequence). CDR3 nucleotides: TGCGCCAGCAGTGGCGGGATATACTACGAGCAGTACTTC. Its translation: CASSGGIYYEQYF.

The V and J genes are TRBV11-2 and TRBJ1-1, with D perhaps matching TRBD1 (5 bases). Germline lookup yields CDR1 SGHAT and CDR2 FQNNGV. V was trimmed by 5 bases and J by 0 bases, leaving 10 bases between them. The CDR3 spans 14 residues. The CDR3 region is CASSLGGMNTEAFF. CDR3 nucleotides: TGTGCCAGCAGCCTCGGGGGGATGAACACTGAAGCTTTCTTT. Filled out from reference TRBV11-2 and TRBJ1-1, the complete variable domain reads EAGVAQSPRYKIIEKRQSVAFWCNPISGHATLYWYQQILGQGPKLLIQFQNNGVVDDSQLPKDRFSAERLKGVDSTLKIQPAKLEDSAVYLCASSLGGMNTEAFFGQGTRLTVV.

The chain employs TRBV5-5 and TRBJ1-5; D is unresolved. This CDR3 has 14 amino acids. Germline V lookup: CDR1 SGHKS, CDR2 YYEKEE (reference sequence). V shed 0 bases and J shed 7 bases, with 11 bases lying between them. The CDR3 is CASSLGGSGQPQHF. CDR3 nucleotides: TGTGCCAGCAGCTTGGGAGGGTCCGGGCAGCCCCAGCATTTT.

V usage is TRBV6-5 and J usage is TRBJ2-7; TRBD1 might be the D (5 bases). Per the germline V gene, CDR1 is MNHEY and CDR2 is SVGAGI. Deletions cut 4 bases from V and 0 bases from J, with 13 bases between. CDR3 size: 15 residues. The CDR3 here is CASSSRTSSSYEQYF. CDR3 DNA: TGTGCCAGCAGTTCTAGGACATCGAGCTCCTACGAGCAGTACTTC.

The chain links TRBV2 to TRBJ2-5; TRBD1 aligns across 8 bases. J was trimmed by 4 bases and V by 8 bases; bases with no gene match: 6. Germline loops: CDR1 SNHLY, CDR2 FYNNEI. This CDR3 comprises 13 residues. The CDR3 nucleotides read TGTGCCAGCGGCCGACAGGGGTCAGAGACCCAGTACTTC. Translating it yields CASGRQGSETQYF.

The chain employs TRBV2 and TRBJ2-5, with 7 bases that match TRBD1. CDR1 SNHLY and CDR2 FYNNEI come from the germline V gene. This CDR3 comprises 15 residues. V shed 4 bases, J shed 4 bases, and the junction held 9 bases outside the gene matches. CDR3 sequence: CASSGQGRGRETQYF. As DNA, the CDR3 is TGTGCCAGCAGTGGACAGGGACGGGGACGAGAGACCCAGTACTTC.

The chain couples TRBV6-6 to TRBJ1-2; unclear D gene. The ends were cut back, 3 bases at V and 0 bases at J, with 11 bases in the middle. This CDR3 contains 15 residues. Germline CDR1 is MNHNY and CDR2 is SVGAGI (reference sequence). CDR3 loop: CASSYNYRTNYGYTF. In DNA, the CDR3 is TGTGCCAGCAGTTATAATTACAGAACTAACTATGGCTACACCTTC.

The J gene is TRBJ2-7, the V gene TRBV14; 10 positions match TRBD2. V lost 4 bases and J lost 5; bases outside the gene matches: 11. The length of the CDR3 is 16 residues. CDR1 and CDR2 (germline): SGHDN, FVKESK. The DNA for the CDR3 is TGTGCCAGCAGCCGATTTAGCGGGGGGCCCCTAAACGAGCAGTACTTC. Encoded protein: CASSRFSGGPLNEQYF.

The chain employs TRBV9 and TRBJ2-1; 8 nucleotides align to TRBD2. Germline V gene data show CDR1 as SGDLS and CDR2 as YYNGEE. Trimming took 6 bases from V and 4 from J; bases not matched to a gene: 12. The CDR3 has 16 residues. The CDR3 coding sequence is TGTGCCAGCACTAGTACTAGCGGACCCAGATACAATGAGCAGTTCTTC. As protein: CASTSTSGPRYNEQFF.

V and J are TRBV28 and TRBJ2-5; the match to TRBD1 covers 7 bases. V lost 7 bases, J lost 5 bases, and 10 bases stayed unmatched. The germline CDR1 and CDR2 sequences are MDHEN and SYDVKM. CDR3 size: 14 residues. CDR3 DNA: TGTGCCAGCACCCCCGGACAGGCCGTGGAGACCCAGTACTTC. It yields the protein CASTPGQAVETQYF.

CDR3 in amino acids: CSVSLPTGQETQYF. The CDR3 coding sequence is TGCAGCGTTTCGCTCCCGACAGGACAAGAGACCCAGTACTTC. This rearrangement joins TRBV29-1 to TRBJ2-5; D possibly corresponds to TRBD1 (6 bases). The CDR3 runs 14 residues. In germline, CDR1 is SQVTM, CDR2 ANQGSEA. Trimming stripped 5 bases from V and 2 bases from J, with 15 bases between. The full variable domain, rest sourced from reference TRBV29-1 and TRBJ2-5, is SAVISQKPSRDICQRGTSLTIQCQVDSQVTMMFWYRQQPGQSLTLIATANQGSEATYESGFVIDKFPISRPNLTFSTLTVSNMSPEDSSIYLCSVSLPTGQETQYFGPGTRLLVL.